The 6 T cell receptor beta chains below all came from one sample that was sequenced in a study of T-cell memory formation after mild COVID-19. TCRdb reprocessed the 5' RACE reads via MiXCR and lists one record per CDR3 protein. This sample carries 70,000 to 100,000 distinct CDR3 sequences, roughly 15% of them seen once, and the ten largest clones take approximately 40%. The material sequenced was PBMCs or a T cell subset sorted from them (not recorded which). The receptors were gathered from a man between 18 and 29 years old who had mild COVID-19 (a few samples of this study predate the infection). Cell type and time point are not known.

The J gene is TRBJ2-7, the V gene TRBV9; TRBD1 matches 9 bases. The CDR3 loop spans 15 amino acids. Trimming at V came to 4 bases and at J to 2 bases, leaving 7 bases not matched to a gene. Germline CDR1 reads SGDLS; CDR2 reads YYNGEE. As DNA, the CDR3 is TGTGCCAGCAGCCCCCGGACAGGGGAACCCTACGAGCAGTACTTC. Protein product: CASSPRTGEPYEQYF.

This clonotype was seen more than once but under ten times. This chain links TRBV12-3 or TRBV12-4 with TRBJ1-5; D unclear. The CDR3 runs 14 residues. V was pared by 4 bases and J by 5 bases, with 12 bases between. The CDR3 coding sequence is TGTGCCAGCAGTTCAAGCCGCCCCGATCAGCCCCAGCATTTT. It encodes CASSSSRPDQPQHF.

The gene calls are TRBV19 and TRBJ2-2; D unclear. Germline-derived CDR1 and CDR2 are LNHDA and SQIVND (reference sequence). The CDR3 is 17 amino acids. V lost 3 bases and J lost 1, with 15 bases in between. CDR3 region: CASSIVASRLNTGELFF. The CDR3 nucleotides are TGTGCCAGTAGTATTGTCGCCTCTCGGCTGAACACCGGGGAGCTGTTTTTT.

This clonotype was seen ten or more times. The J gene is TRBJ1-2, the V gene TRBV9; the match to TRBD1 covers 11 bases. V was clipped by 4 bases and J by 6 bases; unmatched bases: 5. Germline V gene data show CDR1 as SGDLS and CDR2 as YYNGEE. The length of the CDR3 is 14 residues. For the CDR3, the DNA is TGTGCCAGCAGCATTGGACAGGGGGCTGATGGCTACACCTTC. Amino acids: CASSIGQGADGYTF.

This clonotype was seen a handful of times. V gene TRBV5-1 combines with J gene TRBJ2-1; 7 bases are shared with TRBD2. V lost 3 bases to trimming and J lost 4 bases; unmatched junction nucleotides: 1. Germline V gene sequence: CDR1 SGHRS, CDR2 YFSETQ. The CDR3 extends over 13 amino acids. The CDR3 here is CASSWRGYNEQFF. The CDR3 nucleotides are TGCGCCAGCAGCTGGCGGGGGTACAATGAGCAGTTCTTC.

This clonotype has just a few counts. The gene calls are TRBV7-8 and TRBJ2-7, with 9 bases identical to TRBD1. CDR1 and CDR2 (germline): SGHVS, FQNEAQ. The ends lost 0 bases at V and 4 bases at J; junction bases unmatched: 4. CDR3 length: 15 amino acids. The CDR3 protein is CASSLAPGTGYEQYV. The CDR3 DNA is TGTGCCAGCAGCTTAGCGCCAGGGACAGGGTACGAGCAGTACGTC.